Following are 30 T cell receptor beta chains from one sample sequenced in a study of blood T cell repertoires in COVID-19. Data came from immunoSEQ multiplex PCR; TCRdb stores just in-frame clones and leaves some out. The table records tens of thousands of clones, approximately 78% of them present only once. Sequenced material: peripheral blood. Receptor source: a human donor in a cohort sampled during active COVID-19.

The CDR3 sequence: CAWSPGNQPQHF. As DNA, the CDR3 is TGTGCCTGGAGCCCAGGGAATCAGCCCCAGCATTTT. J is TRBJ1-5 and V is TRBV30; possible D gene TRBD1, 5 bases. The V end lost 3 bases, the J end lost 4 bases, and 7 bases lay between the germline ends. The length of the CDR3 is 12 residues. The germline V gene has CDR1 GTSNPN and CDR2 SVGIG (reference sequence).

The chain joins TRBV5-1 to TRBJ1-6; 8 bases agree with TRBD1. V trimming: 7 bases; J trimming: 8 bases; junction bases outside the gene matches: 5. The germline gives CDR1 SGHRS, CDR2 YFSETQ. The CDR3 contains 13 residues. CDR3: CASGLDRDSPLHF. CDR3 bases: TGCGCCAGCGGATTGGACAGGGATTCACCCCTCCACTTT.

The V and J genes are TRBV11-2 and TRBJ1-1, with D possibly being TRBD1 (6 bases). Germline V gives CDR1 SGHAT, CDR2 FQNNGV. V lost 5 bases and J lost 4, with 14 bases in between. The CDR3 contains 14 residues. CDR3 sequence: CASSLVGDTTEAFF. The CDR3 bases are TGTGCCAGCAGCCTGGTTGGGGACACCACTGAAGCTTTCTTT.

This clone was picked up a small number of times. V gene TRBV10-3 combines with J gene TRBJ2-7; 8 bases map to TRBD1. The CDR3 has 14 amino acids. The germline CDR1 and CDR2 sequences are ENHRY and SYGVKD. Losses at the gene ends were 10 bases for V and 4 bases for J; bases not matched to a gene: 12. CDR3 protein: CASSGGKERYEQYF. For the CDR3, the DNA is TGTGCCAGTTCAGGGGGCAAAGAGCGGTACGAGCAGTACTTC.

The genes are TRBV4-1 and TRBJ2-6, with D unclear. Per the germline V gene, CDR1 is MGHRA and CDR2 is YSYEKL. V lost 0 bases to trimming and J lost 1 base, with 4 bases between them. There are 15 residues in the CDR3. Here the CDR3 DNA reads TGCGCCAGCAGCCAAGACAGTTCTGGGGCCAACGTCCTGACTTTC. Translating it yields CASSQDSSGANVLTF.

This clone was picked up one time. The rearrangement uses TRBV5-1 and TRBJ1-2, with a possible D match to TRBD1 (5 bases). The CDR3 sequence is 16 residues long. Trimming removed 0 bases from V and 8 bases from J, with 20 bases in between. Per germline, CDR1 SGHRS and CDR2 YFSETQ. The chain's CDR3 is CASSLESGGERWGYTF. The CDR3 region has the DNA TGCGCCAGCAGCTTGGAGAGTGGAGGGGAAAGATGGGGCTACACCTTC.

The rearrangement uses TRBV5-1 and TRBJ2-5; D gene unclear. Looked up from germline, CDR1 is SGHRS and CDR2 is YFSETQ. The CDR3 extends over 14 amino acids. Trimming removed 7 bases from V and 2 bases from J, with 15 bases in between. The CDR3 DNA sequence: TGCGCCAGCTCCCTGGGCTTAAGGCAAGAGACCCAGTACTTC. Amino acids: CASSLGLRQETQYF.

The chain recombines TRBV3-1 (or the pseudogene TRBV3-2) with TRBJ2-4, with TRBD2 matching over 14 bases. The CDR3 consists of 19 residues. Per germline, CDR1 LGHDT and CDR2 YNNKEL (reference sequence). V lost 0 bases to trimming and J lost 4 bases; unmatched junction nucleotides: 8. The CDR3: CASSQDHPGTSGGKNIQYF. CDR3 DNA: TGTGCCAGCAGCCAAGATCACCCCGGGACTAGCGGGGGAAAAAACATTCAGTACTTC.

V is TRBV11-1 and J is TRBJ2-1, with D tentatively TRBD1 (6 bases). CDR1 is SGHAT and CDR2 is FQDESV in the germline V gene (reference sequence). This CDR3 spans 13 amino acids. The V gene lost 1 base and the J gene lost 10 bases, with 11 bases spanning the gap. CDR3 protein: CASSLDQGREQFF. CDR3 in DNA: TGTGCCAGCAGCTTAGATCAGGGGCGGGAGCAGTTCTTC.

The gene calls are TRBV11-2 and TRBJ1-2; 8 bases line up with TRBD1. The CDR3 is 14 amino acids. CDR1 SGHAT and CDR2 FQNNGV come from the germline V gene. The trim removed 6 bases at V and 6 bases at J, leaving 9 bases unmatched. The CDR3 region has the DNA TGTGCCAGCAGTTTATGGACAGGGAAGGATGGCTACACCTTC. Translation gives CASSLWTGKDGYTF.

The genes are TRBV24-1 and TRBJ2-1; D possibly corresponds to TRBD2 (7 bases). The V and J ends lost 3 bases and 6 bases respectively, with 17 bases between them. From germline, CDR1 is KGHDR and CDR2 SFDVKD. The CDR3 extends over 16 amino acids. As DNA, the CDR3 is TGTGCCACCAGTGATCCCCGGGGGGCCCACTTCAATGAGCAGTTCTTC. Translation: CATSDPRGAHFNEQFF.

This rearrangement joins TRBV9 to TRBJ2-5; TRBD2 agrees at 10 bases. CDR3 length: 15 amino acids. Germline V lookup: CDR1 SGDLS, CDR2 YYNGEE. The J segment lost 5 bases and the V segment lost 3 bases, leaving 7 bases of the junction unmatched. The CDR3 DNA follows: TGTGCCAGCAGCGAAAGCGGGGGGGCCGGGGAGACCCAGTACTTC. As protein: CASSESGGAGETQYF.

The chain combines TRBV6-1 with TRBJ2-7; the D gene is possibly TRBD2 (5 bases). The V gene's germline CDR1 is MNHNS and CDR2 SASEGT. V gave up 1 base and J gave up 3 bases, with 7 bases separating them. The CDR3 totals 13 residues. The CDR3 DNA reads TGTGCCAGCAGTGAAGAAGGAGGCTACGAGCAGTACTTC. This encodes CASSEEGGYEQYF.

This clone has a single count. V gene TRBV6-5 combines with J gene TRBJ1-1; no clear D. Deletions cut 0 bases from V and 6 bases from J, with 14 bases between. The length of the CDR3 is 15 residues. CDR1 and CDR2 (germline): MNHEY, SVGAGI. CDR3 coding DNA: TGTGCCAGCAGTTACTCGAAGGCCGGGTGGGCTGAAGCTTTCTTT. Its translation: CASSYSKAGWAEAFF.

This clone was found a few times. The V call is TRBV3-1 (or the pseudogene TRBV3-2), the J call TRBJ1-1; D might be TRBD1 (6 bases). The V end was cut by 5 bases, the J end by 7 bases, with 11 bases between. Germline CDR1 is LGHDT and CDR2 is YNNKEL (reference sequence). There are 12 residues in the CDR3. In DNA form, the CDR3 reads TGTGCCAGCAGCAAACAGGGAATTGAAGCTTTCTTT. Translating it yields CASSKQGIEAFF.

The chain uses TRBV11-2 and TRBJ1-1, with D hard to call. Trimming stripped 7 bases from V and 2 bases from J, with 5 bases between. Germline V lookup: CDR1 SGHAT, CDR2 FQNNGV. The CDR3 contains 11 residues. In nucleotides, the CDR3 is TGTGCCAGCACCTCCAACACTGAAGCTTTCTTT. This encodes CASTSNTEAFF. Full variable domain (remainder filled in from reference TRBV11-2 and TRBJ1-1): EAGVAQSPRYKIIEKRQSVAFWCNPISGHATLYWYQQILGQGPKLLIQFQNNGVVDDSQLPKDRFSAERLKGVDSTLKIQPAKLEDSAVYLCASTSNTEAFFGQGTRLTVV.

This chain uses TRBV20-1 with TRBJ2-3, with 9 bases aligning to TRBD2. The CDR3 contains 15 residues. J gave up 3 bases and V 3 bases, and 7 bases lay outside the gene matches. Germline V gene data show CDR1 as DFQATT and CDR2 as SNEGSKA (reference sequence). CDR3 in DNA: TGCAGTGCTAGTACCGCGGGGGGGAATACAGATACGCAGTATTTT. It specifies CSASTAGGNTDTQYF.

A single count supports this clone. The chain has TRBV6-5 and TRBJ1-2; D possibly corresponds to TRBD1 (5 bases). V gave up 6 bases and J gave up 7 bases, with 18 bases separating them. The CDR3 covers 14 residues. Per the germline V gene, CDR1 is MNHEY and CDR2 is SVGAGI. The CDR3 coding sequence is TGTGCCAGCAGCCGCACGACAGTTGCCTCTGGCTACACCTTC. It is translated as CASSRTTVASGYTF.

The chain has TRBV4-1 and TRBJ1-1, with 9 bases identical to TRBD1. CDR1 MGHRA and CDR2 YSYEKL come from the germline V gene. CDR3 length equals 14 residues. The V segment lost 6 bases and the J segment 4 bases; nucleotides outside the gene matches: 6. CDR3 nucleotides: TGCGCCAGCAGGGGGGGACAGGGTACCACTGAAGCTTTCTTT. The encoded protein is CASRGGQGTTEAFF.

This clone was seen only a few times. The V call is TRBV10-1, the J call TRBJ2-3, with 7 bases identical to TRBD2. The CDR3 covers 16 residues. From germline, CDR1 is WNHNN and CDR2 SYGVQD (reference sequence). With V trimmed by 2 bases and J by 0 bases, 5 bases remained unmatched. Here the CDR3 reads CASSERAGDSTDTQYF. CDR3 bases: TGCGCCAGCAGTGAGCGGGCGGGGGATAGCACAGATACGCAGTATTTT.

The chain couples TRBV4-1 to TRBJ1-2; TRBD1 matches at 8 bases. CDR3 length: 15 residues. From germline, CDR1 is MGHRA and CDR2 YSYEKL. The J segment lost 6 bases and the V segment lost 4 bases, leaving 10 bases of the junction unmatched. The CDR3 protein is CASSPAWGQEDGYTF. The CDR3 bases are TGCGCCAGCAGCCCCGCTTGGGGACAGGAGGATGGCTACACCTTC.

The V gene is TRBV27, the J gene TRBJ2-5, with D maybe TRBD1 (6 bases). The V end was cut by 7 bases, the J end by 1 base, with 16 bases between. Germline V gene data show CDR1 as MNHEY and CDR2 as SMNVEV (reference sequence). This CDR3 comprises 15 residues. CDR3 in DNA: TGTGCCAGCAATCCCATCGGGACAACCCAAGAGACCCAGTACTTC. It is translated as CASNPIGTTQETQYF.

This clone came up a few times. The chain has TRBV14 and TRBJ1-1; D possibly corresponds to TRBD1 (5 bases). V was trimmed by 3 bases and J by 5 bases, leaving 10 bases between them. The CDR3 runs to 13 residues. Germline V CDR1 and CDR2: SGHDN, FVKESK. CDR3: CASSHRGGTEAFF. CDR3 coding DNA: TGTGCCAGCAGCCATCGGGGGGGGACTGAAGCTTTCTTT.

The genes are TRBV18 and TRBJ2-7, with D possibly TRBD2 on 5 matching bases. Germline V lookup: CDR1 KGHSH, CDR2 LQKENI. The germline V and J ends were trimmed by 0 bases and 4 bases, with 10 bases remaining between them. The CDR3 is made up of 14 amino acids. DNA of the CDR3: TGTGCCAGCTCACCACCCCCAGGAGGATACGAGCAGTACTTC. It encodes CASSPPPGGYEQYF.

This clone was seen a single time. The V and J genes are TRBV19 and TRBJ1-5; D gene unclear. Germline V gene lookup returns CDR1 LNHDA and CDR2 SQIVND (reference sequence). This CDR3 region has 15 residues. Trimming removed 2 bases from V and 5 bases from J, with 13 bases in between. The DNA of the CDR3 is TGTGCCAGTAGTATAAGCGCAGCCCCTTATCAGCCCCAGCATTTT. Translated, it gives CASSISAAPYQPQHF.

The rearrangement joins TRBV6-5 to TRBJ1-2, with 7 bases lining up with TRBD1. CDR1 is MNHEY and CDR2 is SVGAGI in the germline V gene. This CDR3 contains 13 residues. The V and J ends lost 6 bases and 5 bases, in that order; junction bases with no gene match: 6. CDR3 sequence (DNA): TGTGCCAGCAGCGCACACAGGGGTTATGGCTACACCTTC. Amino acid sequence: CASSAHRGYGYTF.

The chain employs TRBV29-1 and TRBJ2-7; D perhaps matches TRBD1 (5 bases). CDR1 is SQVTM, CDR2 ANQGSEA, per germline. Trimming cost V 1 base and J 2 bases, with 12 bases left between them. The CDR3 is made up of 14 amino acids. CDR3 DNA: TGCAGCGTTGAAGTGACAGCCAGTCCCTACGAGCAGTACTTC. Its protein is CSVEVTASPYEQYF.

This chain connects TRBV9 to TRBJ2-1; D gene uncertain. In germline, CDR1 is SGDLS, CDR2 YYNGEE. V was shortened by 0 bases and J by 0 bases, with 4 bases between the two germline ends. The CDR3 is made up of 14 amino acids. CDR3 in DNA: TGTGCCAGCAGCGTAGGGAGCTCCTACAATGAGCAGTTCTTC. Amino acids: CASSVGSSYNEQFF.

This rearrangement joins TRBV24-1 to TRBJ2-2; 11 bases are shared with TRBD1. The junction had 9 bases not matched to a gene; V was cut back by 9 bases and J by 7 bases. CDR1 KGHDR and CDR2 SFDVKD come from the germline V gene. This CDR3 has 15 amino acids. The CDR3 protein is CATGRTGGFFGELFF. The CDR3 coding sequence is TGTGCCACCGGAAGGACAGGGGGCTTTTTCGGGGAGCTGTTTTTT.

This clone was observed a single time. V and J are TRBV7-9 and TRBJ2-3; 7 bases match TRBD1. J gave up 4 bases and V 3 bases, and 10 bases lay outside the gene matches. This CDR3 comprises 16 residues. Germline V gene lookup returns CDR1 SEHNR and CDR2 FQNEAQ (reference sequence). The CDR3 region is CASSFRGGLRADTQYF. The CDR3 DNA is TGTGCCAGCAGCTTCAGAGGGGGCCTAAGGGCAGATACGCAGTATTTT.